The 30 T cell receptor beta chains presented below share a single source sample, sequenced in a study of T cell clusters in autoimmune cytopenias. One tube held mixed TRB-A and TRB-B primer pools for touch-down PCR. Reanalyzing the multiplex PCR reads, TCRdb keeps one entry per CDR3 protein, without DNA. This sample's clone table lists about 1,200 distinct CDR3 sequences. Each sample's input was 250 to 300 ng genomic DNA, 30,000 to 45,000 genome equivalents. These data also formed part of another study, on T cell repertoires in aging, cancer and after chemotherapy.

Sequenced input: peripheral blood. The receptors derive from a human donor in good health.

This clonotype is called medium-sized based on its frequency. The chain carries TRBV5-4 and TRBJ2-5; absent DNA, TCRdb's TRBD1 call cannot be checked. CDR1 is SGHNT and CDR2 is YYREEE in the germline V gene (reference sequence). The CDR3 is 16 residues long. Here the CDR3 reads CASTEGGAGREETQYF.

V usage is TRBV27 and J usage is TRBJ2-5; TCRdb calls TRBD1, which cannot be checked without DNA. This CDR3 is 17 amino acids long. Germline-derived CDR1 and CDR2 are MNHEY and SMNVEV (reference sequence). CDR3: CASRPGQGGRFIETQYF.

The CDR3 is CASKRAPNTGELFF. The genes are TRBV2 and TRBJ2-2; the TCRdb call, TRBD2, lacks DNA for checking. The CDR3 is 14 residues long. The germline V gene has CDR1 SNHLY and CDR2 FYNNEI.

Its frequency marks this clonotype as large (0.1 to 1%). This chain links TRBV6-2 or TRBV6-3 with TRBJ2-7. The CDR3 contains 11 residues. CDR1 is MNHEY, CDR2 SVGEGT, per germline. CDR3 protein: CASSYTYEQYF.

The V gene is TRBV5-1, the J gene TRBJ1-5; no DNA is available, so the TRBD1 call from TCRdb remains unchecked. This CDR3 has 17 residues. CDR1 is SGHRS and CDR2 is YFSETQ in the germline V gene. The CDR3 sequence is CASSLTGTGGLNQPQHF.

The chain uses TRBV5-1 and TRBJ2-5; TCRdb's assignment of TRBD1 cannot be checked, as there is no DNA. This CDR3 is built from 15 residues. Looked up from germline, CDR1 is SGHRS and CDR2 is YFSETQ. This CDR3 is CASSLIGQGVETQYF.

This clonotype registers medium-sized by frequency. This CDR3 reads CASSLDSWATEAFF. V and J are TRBV7-9 and TRBJ1-1. This CDR3 has 14 residues. The V gene's germline CDR1 is SEHNR and CDR2 FQNEAQ (reference sequence).

Measured by frequency, this clonotype is large. The chain joins TRBV15 to TRBJ1-6. This CDR3 contains 13 residues. The germline gives CDR1 LNHNV, CDR2 YYDKDF (reference sequence). CDR3 protein: CATRVSYNSPLHF. The variable domain in full, completed from reference TRBV15 and TRBJ1-6, reads DAMVIQNPRYQVTQFGKPVTLSCSQTLNHNVMYWYQQKSSQAPKLLFHYYDKDFNNEADTPDNFQSRRPNTSFCFLDIRSPGLGDTAMYLCATRVSYNSPLHFGNGTRLTVT.

This clonotype counts as medium-sized by frequency. The chain combines TRBV30 with TRBJ2-7; TCRdb names TRBD1, which stays unverified in the absence of DNA. Germline lookup yields CDR1 GTSNPN and CDR2 SVGIG (reference sequence). The length of the CDR3 is 15 residues. CDR3 amino acids: CAWSAQTGTGEDQYF.

Measured by frequency, this clonotype is medium-sized. The V gene is TRBV14, the J gene TRBJ1-2. Germline CDR1 reads SGHDN; CDR2 reads FVKESK. This CDR3 has 15 residues. This CDR3 is CASSQKHLGNYGYTF.

Measured by frequency, this clonotype is medium-sized (0.01 to 0.1%). The rearrangement joins TRBV5-1 to TRBJ2-3. The CDR3 length is 14 residues. Germline V lookup: CDR1 SGHRS, CDR2 YFSETQ. The CDR3 protein is CASSELDGTDTQYF.

This clonotype is medium-sized by frequency. The J gene is TRBJ1-1, the V gene TRBV5-6; with no DNA, the TCRdb D assignment of TRBD1 cannot be verified. Germline values: CDR1 SGHDT, CDR2 YYEEEE. The CDR3 covers 17 residues. The CDR3 loop reads CASSPDRGRPKNFEAFF.

This clonotype shows up as large by frequency. The chain has TRBV19 and TRBJ1-6; as DNA is missing, the TRBD1 call by TCRdb cannot be tested. The CDR3 has 13 residues. Germline V lookup: CDR1 LNHDA, CDR2 SQIVND (reference sequence). The CDR3 is CASQTGTDSPLHF.

The V gene is TRBV10-1, the J gene TRBJ2-1; TCRdb's D call of TRBD2 is untestable without DNA. Germline V gives CDR1 WNHNN, CDR2 SYGVQD (reference sequence). This CDR3 is 17 amino acids long. The CDR3 reads CASSESAGTASYNEQFF.

CDR3 loop: CSARTGTAYEQYF. The chain recombines TRBV20-1 with TRBJ2-7; TCRdb's D call of TRBD1 is untestable without DNA. Per the germline V gene, CDR1 is DFQATT and CDR2 is SNEGSKA (reference sequence). The CDR3 consists of 13 residues.

Judged by frequency, this clonotype is large. The chain combines TRBV19 with TRBJ2-7; TCRdb outputs TRBD2, but without DNA this stays unchecked. Germline V gene sequence: CDR1 LNHDA, CDR2 SQIVND (reference sequence). The CDR3 is 13 amino acids. CDR3 region: CASSHLAGDEQYF.

Considering frequency, this clonotype is medium-sized. The J gene is TRBJ1-1, the V gene TRBV6-1; TCRdb calls TRBD1, which cannot be checked without DNA. Germline CDR1 is MNHNS and CDR2 is SASEGT. This CDR3 has 14 amino acids. CDR3: CASSGDREVTEAFF.

Considering frequency, this clonotype is medium-sized. The chain uses TRBV6-1 and TRBJ2-1; TCRdb picks TRBD1, but there is no DNA to check that call. Looked up from germline, CDR1 is MNHNS and CDR2 is SASEGT. The CDR3 extends over 13 amino acids. The CDR3 spells CASSGDIHNEQFF.

This clonotype ranks as large (0.1 to 1%) in terms of frequency. The chain uses TRBV18 and TRBJ2-2; the TRBD1 assignment by TCRdb is unverifiable without DNA. This CDR3 comprises 16 residues. Germline assignment: CDR1 KGHSH and CDR2 LQKENI. The CDR3 sequence is CASSIRQGARTGELFF.

The rearrangement joins TRBV19 to TRBJ2-7; as DNA is missing, the TRBD1 call by TCRdb cannot be tested. CDR1 and CDR2 (germline): LNHDA, SQIVND (reference sequence). CDR3 length: 14 amino acids. The CDR3 is CASSAGTGEYEQYF. The full variable domain, its missing parts supplied by reference TRBV19 and TRBJ2-7, is DGGITQSPKYLFRKEGQNVTLSCEQNLNHDAMYWYRQDPGQGLRLIYYSQIVNDFQKGDIAEGYSVSREKKESFPLTVTSAQKNPTAFYLCASSAGTGEYEQYFGPGTRLTVT.

This sequence joins TRBV4-2 and TRBJ2-1. Germline CDR1 LGHNA, CDR2 YNFKEQ. This CDR3 spans 13 amino acids. CDR3 region: CASSQGDYNEQFF.

This clonotype counts as medium-sized by frequency. V is TRBV12-3 or TRBV12-4 and J is TRBJ2-3; without DNA, the TCRdb call of TRBD1 cannot be checked. The length of the CDR3 is 15 residues. The CDR3 loop reads CASSRWTGPTDTQYF.

This clonotype is called medium-sized (0.01 to 0.1%) based on its frequency. This chain connects TRBV7-9 to TRBJ2-1; TCRdb's assignment of TRBD2 cannot be checked, as there is no DNA. The CDR3 runs to 12 residues. The germline V gene encodes CDR1 SEHNR and CDR2 FQNEAQ (reference sequence). Here the CDR3 reads CASSLAGREQFF.

This clonotype registers large by frequency. The chain couples TRBV6-6 to TRBJ2-7; the TCRdb call, TRBD2, lacks DNA for checking. In germline, CDR1 is MNHNY, CDR2 SVGAGI (reference sequence). The CDR3 is 14 residues long. CDR3 protein: CASREAGSSYEQYF.

This clonotype is classed as medium-sized (0.01 to 0.1%) by frequency. J is TRBJ2-3 and V is TRBV7-2; TCRdb outputs TRBD2, but without DNA this stays unchecked. The CDR3 has 18 amino acids. Per the germline V gene, CDR1 is SGHTA and CDR2 is FQGNSA. This chain's CDR3 is CASSLARRVSGTTDTQYF. Combining the CDR3 with reference TRBV7-2 and TRBJ2-3 gives the whole variable domain GAGVSQSPSNKVTEKGKDVELRCDPISGHTALYWYRQSLGQGLEFLIYFQGNSAPDKSGLPSDRFSAERTGGSVSTLTIQRTQQEDSAVYLCASSLARRVSGTTDTQYFGPGTRLTVL.

In terms of frequency, this clonotype is medium-sized. The V call is TRBV5-5, the J call TRBJ1-2; TCRdb's D gene call, TRBD1, goes unchecked for lack of DNA. This CDR3 is built from 15 residues. The germline gives CDR1 SGHKS, CDR2 YYEKEE (reference sequence). CDR3 loop: CASSPSMTGGYGYTF.

In terms of frequency, this clonotype is large. The gene calls are TRBV6-1 and TRBJ2-7; TCRdb designates TRBD1, a call that cannot be tested without DNA. The CDR3 length is 15 residues. The V gene's germline CDR1 is MNHNS and CDR2 SASEGT. CDR3 sequence reads: CASSEAQGALYEQYF.

Its frequency marks this clonotype as medium-sized (0.01 to 0.1%). The chain recombines TRBV20-1 with TRBJ2-1; without DNA, the TCRdb call of TRBD2 cannot be checked. The germline CDR1 and CDR2 sequences are DFQATT and SNEGSKA (reference sequence). The CDR3 is made up of 15 amino acids. The CDR3 reads CSATLADSSYNEQFF.

By frequency, this clonotype is large (0.1 to 1%). The chain combines TRBV19 with TRBJ1-5; TCRdb's D call of TRBD1 is untestable without DNA. This CDR3 contains 14 residues. The germline CDR1 and CDR2 sequences are LNHDA and SQIVND (reference sequence). The CDR3: CASSRGQGFQPQHF.

The rearrangement joins TRBV5-8 to TRBJ2-7; as DNA is missing, the TRBD1 call by TCRdb cannot be tested. The CDR3 is 15 residues long. Looked up from germline, CDR1 is SGHTS and CDR2 is YDEGEE. The chain's CDR3 is CVSSSGGGSSYEQYF.